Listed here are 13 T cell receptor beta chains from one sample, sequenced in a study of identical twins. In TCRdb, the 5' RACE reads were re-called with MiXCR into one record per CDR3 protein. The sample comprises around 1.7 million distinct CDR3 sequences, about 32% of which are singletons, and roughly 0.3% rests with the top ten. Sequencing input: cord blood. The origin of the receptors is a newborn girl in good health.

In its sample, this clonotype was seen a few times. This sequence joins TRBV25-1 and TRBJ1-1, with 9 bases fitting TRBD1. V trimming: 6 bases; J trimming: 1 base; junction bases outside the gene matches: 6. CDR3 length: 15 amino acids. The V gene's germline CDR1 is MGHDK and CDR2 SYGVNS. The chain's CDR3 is CASRGTGPGNTEAFF. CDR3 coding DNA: TGTGCCAGCAGGGGGACAGGGCCGGGGAACACTGAAGCTTTCTTT.

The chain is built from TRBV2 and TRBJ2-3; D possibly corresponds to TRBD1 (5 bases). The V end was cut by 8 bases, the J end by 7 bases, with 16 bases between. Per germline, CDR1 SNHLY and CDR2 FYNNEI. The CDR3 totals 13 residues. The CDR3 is CASGPPMGHTQYF. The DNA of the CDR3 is TGTGCCAGCGGCCCCCCGATGGGGCATACGCAGTATTTT.

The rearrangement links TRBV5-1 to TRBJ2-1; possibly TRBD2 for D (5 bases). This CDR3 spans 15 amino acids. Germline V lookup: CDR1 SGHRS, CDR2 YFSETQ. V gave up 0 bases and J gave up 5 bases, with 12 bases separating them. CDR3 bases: TGCGCCAGCAGCTTGGTGAGCGGAGCTGACAATGAGCAGTTCTTC. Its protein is CASSLVSGADNEQFF.

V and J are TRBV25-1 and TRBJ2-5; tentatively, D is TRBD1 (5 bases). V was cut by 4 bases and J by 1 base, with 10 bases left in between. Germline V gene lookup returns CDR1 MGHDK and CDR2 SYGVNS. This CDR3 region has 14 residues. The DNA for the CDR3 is TGTGCCAGCAGTGCGGGCAGGGTCCAAGAGACCCAGTACTTC. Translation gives CASSAGRVQETQYF.

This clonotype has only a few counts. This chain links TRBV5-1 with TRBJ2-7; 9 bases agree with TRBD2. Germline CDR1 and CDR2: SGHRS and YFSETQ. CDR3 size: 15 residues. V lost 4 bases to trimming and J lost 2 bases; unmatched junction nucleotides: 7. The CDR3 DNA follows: TGCGCCAGCAGCCCCTGGACTAGCGAGACCTACGAGCAGTACTTC. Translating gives CASSPWTSETYEQYF.

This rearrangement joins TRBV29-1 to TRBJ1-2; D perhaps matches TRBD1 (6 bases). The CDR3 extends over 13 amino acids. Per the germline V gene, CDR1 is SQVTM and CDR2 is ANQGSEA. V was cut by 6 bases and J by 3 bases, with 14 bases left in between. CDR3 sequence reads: CSVTQGSDYGYTF. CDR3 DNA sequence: TGCAGCGTCACACAGGGCTCAGACTATGGCTACACCTTC.

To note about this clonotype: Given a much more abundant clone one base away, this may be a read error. The DNA for the CDR3 is TGTGCCAGCAGTTCGCGGGGCAGTGAGGGGCTGTACTTC. This gives the protein CASSSRGSEGLYF. The V and J genes are TRBV12-3 or TRBV12-4 and TRBJ2-7, with D maybe TRBD2 (6 bases). The CDR3 length is 13 residues. The V end was cut by 4 bases, the J end by 12 bases, with 19 bases between.

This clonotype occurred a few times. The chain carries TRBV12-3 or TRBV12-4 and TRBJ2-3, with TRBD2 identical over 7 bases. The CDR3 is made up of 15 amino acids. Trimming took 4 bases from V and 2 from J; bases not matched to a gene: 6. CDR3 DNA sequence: TGTGCCAGCAGTTCGGGCGGGGGAGTCACAGATACGCAGTATTTT. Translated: CASSSGGGVTDTQYF.

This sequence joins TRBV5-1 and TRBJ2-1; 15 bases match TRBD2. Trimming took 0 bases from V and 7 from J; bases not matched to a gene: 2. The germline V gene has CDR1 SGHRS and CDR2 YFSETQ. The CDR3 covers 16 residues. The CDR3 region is CASSLGTSGGANEQFF. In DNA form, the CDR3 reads TGCGCCAGCAGCTTGGGGACTAGCGGGGGGGCAAATGAGCAGTTCTTC.

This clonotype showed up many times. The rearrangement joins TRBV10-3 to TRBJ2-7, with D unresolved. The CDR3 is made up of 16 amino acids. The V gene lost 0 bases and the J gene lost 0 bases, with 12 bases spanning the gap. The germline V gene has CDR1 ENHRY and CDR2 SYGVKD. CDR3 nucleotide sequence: TGTGCCATCAGTGAGTCGAGATTATCGAGCTCCTACGAGCAGTACTTC. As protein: CAISESRLSSSYEQYF.

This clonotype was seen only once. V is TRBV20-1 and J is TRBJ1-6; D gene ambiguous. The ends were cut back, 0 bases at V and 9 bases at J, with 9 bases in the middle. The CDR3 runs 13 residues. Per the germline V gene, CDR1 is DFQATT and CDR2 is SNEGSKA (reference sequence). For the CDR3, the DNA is TGCAGTGCTAGAGATTACCGGACTTCACCCCTCCACTTT. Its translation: CSARDYRTSPLHF.

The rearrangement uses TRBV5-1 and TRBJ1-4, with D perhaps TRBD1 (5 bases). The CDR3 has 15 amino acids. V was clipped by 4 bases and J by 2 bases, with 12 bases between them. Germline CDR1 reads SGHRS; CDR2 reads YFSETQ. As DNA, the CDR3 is TGCGCCAGCAGCCTAGCAGGGTCGACTAATGAAAAACTGTTTTTT. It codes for CASSLAGSTNEKLFF. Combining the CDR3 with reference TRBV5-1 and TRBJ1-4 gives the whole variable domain KAGVTQTPRYLIKTRGQQVTLSCSPISGHRSVSWYQQTPGQGLQFLFEYFSETQRNKGNFPGRFSGRQFSNSRSEMNVSTLELGDSALYLCASSLAGSTNEKLFFGSGTQLSVL.

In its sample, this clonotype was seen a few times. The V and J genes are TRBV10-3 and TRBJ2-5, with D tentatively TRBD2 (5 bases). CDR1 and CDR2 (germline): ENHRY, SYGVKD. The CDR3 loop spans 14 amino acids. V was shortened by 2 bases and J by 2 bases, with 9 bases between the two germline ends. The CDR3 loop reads CAISEKDWQETQYF. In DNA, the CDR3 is TGTGCCATCAGTGAGAAGGACTGGCAAGAGACCCAGTACTTC.